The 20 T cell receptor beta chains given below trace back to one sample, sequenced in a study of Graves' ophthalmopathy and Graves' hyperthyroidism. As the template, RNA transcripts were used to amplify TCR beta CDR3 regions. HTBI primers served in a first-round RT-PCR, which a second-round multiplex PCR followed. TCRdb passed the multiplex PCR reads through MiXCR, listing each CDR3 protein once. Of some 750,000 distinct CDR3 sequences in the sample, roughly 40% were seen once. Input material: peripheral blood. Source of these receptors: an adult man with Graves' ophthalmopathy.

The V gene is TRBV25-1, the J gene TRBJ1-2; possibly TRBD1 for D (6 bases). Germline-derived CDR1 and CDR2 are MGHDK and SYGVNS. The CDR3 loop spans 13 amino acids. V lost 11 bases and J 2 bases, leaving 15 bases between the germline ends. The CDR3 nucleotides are TGTGCCTGGAGTGTACAGGGAAACTATGGCTACACCTTC. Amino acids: CAWSVQGNYGYTF.

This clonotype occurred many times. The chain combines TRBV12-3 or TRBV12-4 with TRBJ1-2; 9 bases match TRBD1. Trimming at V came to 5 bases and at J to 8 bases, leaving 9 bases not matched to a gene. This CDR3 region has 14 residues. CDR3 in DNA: TGTGCCAGCAGTCCCGGGACAGGGAGATCGGGCTACACCTTC. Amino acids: CASSPGTGRSGYTF.

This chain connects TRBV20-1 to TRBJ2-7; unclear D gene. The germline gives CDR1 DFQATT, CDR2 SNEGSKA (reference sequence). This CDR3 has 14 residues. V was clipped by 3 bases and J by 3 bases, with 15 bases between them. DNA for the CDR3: TGCAGTGCTAGGCCCAAATCCACCCGCTACGAGCAGTACTTC. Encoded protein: CSARPKSTRYEQYF.

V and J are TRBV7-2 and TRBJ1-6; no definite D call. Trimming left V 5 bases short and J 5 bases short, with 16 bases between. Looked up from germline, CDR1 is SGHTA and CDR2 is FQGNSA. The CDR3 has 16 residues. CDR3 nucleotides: TGTGCCAGCAGCCGGAACGTCCTCGCCGATAATTCACCCCTCCACTTT. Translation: CASSRNVLADNSPLHF. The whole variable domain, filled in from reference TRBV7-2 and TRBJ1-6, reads GAGVSQSPSNKVTEKGKDVELRCDPISGHTALYWYRQSLGQGLEFLIYFQGNSAPDKSGLPSDRFSAERTGGSVSTLTIQRTQQEDSAVYLCASSRNVLADNSPLHFGNGTRLTVT.

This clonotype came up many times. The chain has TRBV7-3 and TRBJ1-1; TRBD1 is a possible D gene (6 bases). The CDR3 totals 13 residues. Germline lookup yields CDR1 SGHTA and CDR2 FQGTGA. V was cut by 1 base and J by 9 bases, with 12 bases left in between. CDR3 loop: CASSLNPGDKAFF. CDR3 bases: TGTGCCAGCAGCTTAAATCCAGGGGATAAAGCTTTCTTT.

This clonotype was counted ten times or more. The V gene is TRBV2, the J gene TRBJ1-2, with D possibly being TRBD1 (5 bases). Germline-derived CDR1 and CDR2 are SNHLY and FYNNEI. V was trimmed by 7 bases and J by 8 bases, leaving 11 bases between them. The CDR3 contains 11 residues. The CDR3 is CASKGLPGYTF. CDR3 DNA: TGTGCCAGCAAGGGACTCCCGGGCTACACCTTC.

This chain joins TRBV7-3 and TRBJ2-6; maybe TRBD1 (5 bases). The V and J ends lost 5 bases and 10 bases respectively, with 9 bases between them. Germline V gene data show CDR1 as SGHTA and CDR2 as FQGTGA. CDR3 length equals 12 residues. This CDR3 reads CASSARVNVLTF. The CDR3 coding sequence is TGTGCCAGCAGCGCCAGGGTAAACGTCCTGACTTTC.

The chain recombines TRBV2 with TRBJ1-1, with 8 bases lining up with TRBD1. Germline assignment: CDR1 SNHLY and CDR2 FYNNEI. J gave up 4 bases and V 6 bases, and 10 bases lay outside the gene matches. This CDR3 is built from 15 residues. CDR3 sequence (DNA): TGTGCCAGCAGACCAGGGGGCCCGGGCAGCACTGAAGCTTTCTTT. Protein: CASRPGGPGSTEAFF.

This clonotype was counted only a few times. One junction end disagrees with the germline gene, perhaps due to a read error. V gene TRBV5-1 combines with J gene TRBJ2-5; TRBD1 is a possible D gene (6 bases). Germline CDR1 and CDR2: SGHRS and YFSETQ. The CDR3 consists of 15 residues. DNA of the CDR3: TGCGCCAGCAGCTGGAACGTGGGACAACGTGAGATCCAGTACTTC. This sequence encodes CASSWNVGQREIQYF.

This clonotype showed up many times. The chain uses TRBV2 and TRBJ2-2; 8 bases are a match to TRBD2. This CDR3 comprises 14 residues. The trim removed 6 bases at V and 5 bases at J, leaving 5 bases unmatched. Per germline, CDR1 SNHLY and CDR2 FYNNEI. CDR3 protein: CASSPTSVTGELFF. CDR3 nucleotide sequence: TGTGCCAGCAGCCCGACTAGCGTGACCGGGGAGCTGTTTTTT. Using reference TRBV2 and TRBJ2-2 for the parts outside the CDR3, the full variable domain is EPEVTQTPSHQVTQMGQEVILRCVPISNHLYFYWYRQILGQKVEFLVSFYNNEISEKSEIFDDQFSVERPDGSNFTLKIRSTKLEDSAMYFCASSPTSVTGELFFGEGSRLTVL.

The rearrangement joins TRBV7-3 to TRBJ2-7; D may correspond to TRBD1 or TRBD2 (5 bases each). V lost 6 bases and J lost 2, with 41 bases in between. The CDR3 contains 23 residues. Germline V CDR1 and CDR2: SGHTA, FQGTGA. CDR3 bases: TGTGCCAGCAGGCCGTCGTGGGCGGATGCCGACTACAACCCCACCACGGGACCCTACGAGCAGTACTTC. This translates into CASRPSWADADYNPTTGPYEQYF.

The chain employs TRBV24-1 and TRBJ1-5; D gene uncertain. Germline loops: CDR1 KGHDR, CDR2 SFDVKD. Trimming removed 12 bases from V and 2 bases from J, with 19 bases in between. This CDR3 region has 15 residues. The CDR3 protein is CAWSRQVKGNQPQHF. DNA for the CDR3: TGTGCCTGGAGTCGGCAGGTTAAGGGCAATCAGCCCCAGCATTTT.

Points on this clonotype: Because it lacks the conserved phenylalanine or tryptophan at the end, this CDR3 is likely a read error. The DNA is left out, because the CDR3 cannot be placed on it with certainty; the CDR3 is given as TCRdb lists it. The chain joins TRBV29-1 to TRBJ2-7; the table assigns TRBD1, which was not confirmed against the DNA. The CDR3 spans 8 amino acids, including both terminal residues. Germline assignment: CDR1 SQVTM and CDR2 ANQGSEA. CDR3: CSVEAHDR.

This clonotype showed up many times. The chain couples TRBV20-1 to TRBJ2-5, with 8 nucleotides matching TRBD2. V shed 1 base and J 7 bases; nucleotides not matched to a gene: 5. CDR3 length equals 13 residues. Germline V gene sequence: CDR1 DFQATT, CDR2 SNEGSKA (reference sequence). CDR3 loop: CSARGGLVPTQYF. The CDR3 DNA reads TGCAGTGCTAGAGGGGGACTAGTACCGACCCAGTACTTC.

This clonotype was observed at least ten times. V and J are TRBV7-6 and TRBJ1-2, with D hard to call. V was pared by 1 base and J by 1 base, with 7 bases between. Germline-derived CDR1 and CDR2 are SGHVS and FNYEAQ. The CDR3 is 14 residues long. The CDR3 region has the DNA TGTGCCAGCAGCTTAGGCGGGATTAACTATGGCTACACCTTC. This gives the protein CASSLGGINYGYTF.

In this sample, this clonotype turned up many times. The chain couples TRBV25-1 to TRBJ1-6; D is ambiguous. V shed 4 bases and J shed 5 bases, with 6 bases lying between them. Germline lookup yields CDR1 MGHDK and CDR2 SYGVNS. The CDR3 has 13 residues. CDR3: CASSVLDNSPLHF. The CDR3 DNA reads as TGTGCCAGCAGTGTCCTGGATAATTCACCCCTCCACTTT.

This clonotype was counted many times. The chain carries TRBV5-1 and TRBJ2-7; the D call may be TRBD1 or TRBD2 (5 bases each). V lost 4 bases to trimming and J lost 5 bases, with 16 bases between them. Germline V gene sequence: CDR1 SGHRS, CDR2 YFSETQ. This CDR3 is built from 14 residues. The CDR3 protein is CASSTVPGTDEQYF. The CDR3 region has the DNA TGCGCCAGCAGCACGGTACCTGGGACCGACGAGCAGTACTTC.

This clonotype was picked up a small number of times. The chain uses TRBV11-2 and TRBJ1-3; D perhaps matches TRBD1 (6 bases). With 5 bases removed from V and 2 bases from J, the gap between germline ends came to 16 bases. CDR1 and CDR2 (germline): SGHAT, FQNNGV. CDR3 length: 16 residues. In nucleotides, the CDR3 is TGTGCCAGCAGCCGGAGGGGCACAGGGCCTGGAAACACCATATATTTT. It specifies CASSRRGTGPGNTIYF. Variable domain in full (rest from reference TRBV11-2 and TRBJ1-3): EAGVAQSPRYKIIEKRQSVAFWCNPISGHATLYWYQQILGQGPKLLIQFQNNGVVDDSQLPKDRFSAERLKGVDSTLKIQPAKLEDSAVYLCASSRRGTGPGNTIYFGEGSWLTVV.

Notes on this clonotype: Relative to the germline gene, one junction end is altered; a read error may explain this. For the CDR3, the DNA is TGTGCCAGCAGCTTTGGGGGAACCGGGGAGCCGTTTTTT. It encodes CASSFGGTGEPFF. The chain links TRBV7-9 to TRBJ2-2; D could derive from TRBD1 or TRBD2 (5 bases each). CDR1 and CDR2 (germline): SEHNR, FQNEAQ (reference sequence). CDR3 length: 13 residues.

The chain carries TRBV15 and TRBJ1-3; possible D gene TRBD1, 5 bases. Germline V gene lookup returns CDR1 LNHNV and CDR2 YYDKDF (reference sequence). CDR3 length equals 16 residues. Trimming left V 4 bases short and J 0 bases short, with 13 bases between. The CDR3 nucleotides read TGTGCCACCAGCAATTGGGGGGGTCCCTCTGGAAACACCATATATTTT. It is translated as CATSNWGGPSGNTIYF.